The entry below describes one T cell receptor (beta chain). The antigen is undetermined. TCRdb reanalyzed the 5' RACE reads, giving one entry per CDR3 protein sequence and no DNA. Its clone listing holds about 440,000 distinct CDR3 sequences. The sample is drawn from a study of monozygotic twins with inflammatory bowel disease. Overall study results and limits: Differences in immunosuppressive treatment may have been a source of added variability in patient repertoires. Especially with disease activity, IBD patients shared fewer clonotypes with others than healthy twins did.

Sequencing was done on a sample of blood. This clonotype was sampled from a human donor with ulcerative colitis or Crohn's disease, or a healthy co-twin of an affected twin (not recorded which).

CDR3 protein: CASSLGLAAVEQYF. The chain uses TRBV5-1 and TRBJ2-7; TCRdb returns TRBD2, unconfirmable since there is no DNA. This CDR3 has 14 amino acids. Germline assignment: CDR1 SGHRS and CDR2 YFSETQ.